Listed below are T cell receptor beta chains from one sample, sequenced in a study of radiation and T cells in renal cell carcinoma. Sequencing used immunoSEQ multiplex PCR; TCRdb keeps in-frame clones, though not all of them. In the table there are fewer than 55,000 clones, approximately 80% of which are singletons. The sequences come from blood, collected from a patient whose treatment included radiotherapy and nephrectomy. The receptors were gathered from a woman aged 65 to 85 with renal cell carcinoma. Each CDR3 is given with its conserved first and last residue.

J gene,V gene,CDR3 protein
TRBJ1-1,TRBV19,CASSIDLSQNGPTEAFF
TRBJ2-7,TRBV6-6,CASSYSLSEQYF
TRBJ2-1,TRBV9,CASSPQYGGPYNEQFF
TRBJ2-7,TRBV10-3,CATRYVYEQYF
TRBJ1-1,TRBV10-1,CASSEGLLGRPNTEAFF
TRBJ2-2,TRBV4-1,CASSVRTGENTGELFF
TRBJ2-2,TRBV7-2,CASSLRLGPTGELFF
TRBJ2-7,TRBV6-1,CASSERTGGFYEQYF
TRBJ1-2,TRBV25-1,CASRETGVNYGYTF
TRBJ1-5,TRBV18,CASSPGQAGDQPQHF
TRBJ2-1,TRBV7-9,CASSLGGLSTNEQFF
TRBJ2-6,TRBV15,CATSRDLGFLGANVLTF
TRBJ1-1,TRBV6-5,CASSYRRQDLDTEAFF
TRBJ2-5,TRBV29-1,CSVNPGQETQYF
TRBJ2-2,TRBV6-4,CASRPLLGTIAGTGELFF
TRBJ2-7,TRBV7-9,CASSLGGASAYEQYF
TRBJ2-5,TRBV10-2,CASRDPPTQYF
TRBJ2-5,TRBV9,CASSINRGLNGETQYF
TRBJ2-5,TRBV7-6,CASSLGSVQETQYF